These T cell receptor beta chains were read from a single sample in a study of T cell repertoires in cytomegalovirus infection. Their cognate antigens are unknown. TCRdb re-analysed the reads in MiXCR, keeping a single row per CDR3 protein. The repertoire includes 250,000 to 300,000 distinct CDR3 sequences, roughly 21% of them detected once, and approximately 19% sits in the top ten. The sample in question was cultured PBMCs, obtained from culture after CMV antigen stimulation. The receptors originated from a human donor in good health (CMV status not recorded). Some clones in this sample may be carry-over from other donors' samples. Each CDR3 is given with its conserved first and last residue. The D gene is left open where the match is weak. Clone size is given for some rows only: seen once, a few or many times, or a class if the clone is expanded.

D gene	V gene	J gene	clone size	CDR3 DNA	CDR3 protein
-	TRBV7-2	TRBJ2-7	many	TGTGCCAGCAGCTTAGGTGGACCTTCGACTCACGAGCAGTACTTC	CASSLGGPSTHEQYF
-	TRBV12-3/TRBV12-4	TRBJ1-3	few	TGTGCCAGCAGGCAACAGGGAACTGGAAACACCATATATTTT	CASRQQGTGNTIYF
-	TRBV7-2	TRBJ2-1	many	TGTGCCAGCAGCTTAGCGAGGCAGGATGAGCAGTTCTTC	CASSLARQDEQFF
-	TRBV7-8	TRBJ2-3	many	TGTGCCAGCAGCCCCCTCGGGGGAGAGGGAGATACGCAGTATTTT	CASSPLGGEGDTQYF
TRBD1	TRBV20-1	TRBJ1-1	few	TGCAGTTACCTTGGACAGGGGGCCCACCTGAACACTGAAGCTTTCTTT	CSYLGQGAHLNTEAFF
-	TRBV9	TRBJ2-3	-	TGTGCCAGCAGCGTAGAACTACAGGACTCTTTGGATACGCAGTATTTT	CASSVELQDSLDTQYF
TRBD2	TRBV19	TRBJ2-3	few	TGTGCCAGTAGTATAGCGGCGGGAGCGGTCTTGGATACGCAGTATTTT	CASSIAAGAVLDTQYF
-	TRBV20-1	TRBJ1-1	-	TGCAGTGCTAGAGAGAAGGGGCTGGGGAACACTGAAGCTTTCTTT	CSAREKGLGNTEAFF
TRBD1	TRBV18	TRBJ1-3	-	TGTGCCAGCTCACCCCCGGACAGGGCTGGAAACACCATATATTTT	CASSPPDRAGNTIYF
-	TRBV20-1	TRBJ2-5	-	TGCAGTGCTAGAGATGTCCAGAAACAAGAGACCCAGTACTTC	CSARDVQKQETQYF
TRBD2	TRBV20-1	TRBJ2-2	few	TGCAGTGCTAGAGCCATGTGGCTAGCGGGAGAAAAAAACACCGGGGAGCTGTTTTTT	CSARAMWLAGEKNTGELFF
-	TRBV11-2	TRBJ1-2	few	TGTGCCAGCAGCTCGGATGGGGACTATGGCTACACCTTC	CASSSDGDYGYTF
-	TRBV7-8	TRBJ2-1	many	TGTGCCAGCAGCTTAGTCGGGGGAGGATTGTGGGATGAGCAGTTCTTC	CASSLVGGGLWDEQFF
TRBD1	TRBV29-1	TRBJ1-5	-	TGCAGCGCCGGACAGGGGATCGGTCAGCCCCAGCATTTT	CSAGQGIGQPQHF
TRBD2	TRBV30	TRBJ2-1	-	TGTGCCTGGAGTGGGAGACTAGCGGGTACGGATGAGCAGTTCTTC	CAWSGRLAGTDEQFF
-	TRBV15	TRBJ1-2	-	TGTGCCACCAGCAGATTAAGGACGGCGCTAGAAGGCTACACCTTC	CATSRLRTALEGYTF
TRBD1	TRBV20-1	TRBJ2-7	-	TGCAGTACATCGGGACAGGGGGCGATCGACGAGCAGTACTTC	CSTSGQGAIDEQYF
-	TRBV6-2/TRBV6-3	TRBJ1-2	-	TGTGCCAGCACGGACACGGCTGGCTACACCTTC	CASTDTAGYTF
-	TRBV18	TRBJ1-1	few	TGTGCCAGCTCCCCCCGGCTGGAGGCGAACACTGAAGCTTTCTTT	CASSPRLEANTEAFF
TRBD1	TRBV10-3	TRBJ1-3	-	TGTGCCAACCGGGACAGGGAAGACACCATATATTTT	CANRDREDTIYF
TRBD1	TRBV12-3/TRBV12-4	TRBJ2-5	-	TGTGCCAGCACCTACAGGGGGCCAGGGAGTGAGACCCAGTACTTC	CASTYRGPGSETQYF
-	TRBV7-2	TRBJ2-3	many	TGTGCCAGCAGCCCGGGACCAGACACAGATACGCAGTATTTT	CASSPGPDTDTQYF
TRBD1	TRBV29-1	TRBJ2-3	-	TGCAGCGTTGTGTTCCGGGGACAGGGGACAGATACGCAGTATTTT	CSVVFRGQGTDTQYF
-	TRBV6-5	TRBJ2-7	-	TGTGCCAGCAGTTACCAACACCCTTCCTACGAGCAGTACTTC	CASSYQHPSYEQYF
-	TRBV7-2	TRBJ2-3	many	TGTGCCAGCAGCTTAGTGTCGCAGACAACAGATACGCAGTATTTT	CASSLVSQTTDTQYF
TRBD2	TRBV19	TRBJ2-1	-	TGTGCCAGTAGTATAGGGAGCGGGAGAACCTACAATGAGCAGTTCTTC	CASSIGSGRTYNEQFF
-	TRBV6-2/TRBV6-3	TRBJ2-6	few	TGTGCCAGCACCCTCCAGGTCTCTGGGGCCAACGTCCTGACTTTC	CASTLQVSGANVLTF
-	TRBV6-5	TRBJ2-2	few	TGTGCCAGCAGTTACGGGAGAACCGGGGAGCTGTTTTTT	CASSYGRTGELFF
-	TRBV6-5	TRBJ2-7	few	TGTGCCAGCAGTTACTCGGAGGGGGCTAAGTACGAGCAGTACTTC	CASSYSEGAKYEQYF
-	TRBV12-3/TRBV12-4	TRBJ2-1	few	TGTGCCGGTGGACAGGGACTAGCTTCCAATGAGCAGTTCTTC	CAGGQGLASNEQFF
-	TRBV30	TRBJ2-4	-	TGTGCCTGGAGTGGACAGCCTCTAGCCAAAAACATTCAGTACTTC	CAWSGQPLAKNIQYF
-	TRBV11-3	TRBJ1-5	few	TGTGCCAGCAGCTTAGATGGCCTGCAGCCCCAGCATTTT	CASSLDGLQPQHF
-	TRBV7-8	TRBJ2-5	many	TGTGCCAGCAGCAGCCAGACAGGCCAAGAGACCCAGTACTTC	CASSSQTGQETQYF
-	TRBV25-1	TRBJ2-3	-	TGTGCCAGCAGGTCCTCTGTGGGGAATACGCAGTATTTT	CASRSSVGNTQYF
-	TRBV7-9	TRBJ1-1	once	TGTGCCAGCACCCTCGGTCGAGGGAACACTGAAGCTTTCTTT	CASTLGRGNTEAFF
-	TRBV5-1	TRBJ2-1	-	TGCGCCAGCAGCTTGAATGATGAGCAGTTCTTC	CASSLNDEQFF
TRBD2	TRBV20-1	TRBJ2-5	many	TGCAGTGCTAGACTAGCGGGAGAAGGGACCCAGTACTTC	CSARLAGEGTQYF
TRBD2	TRBV20-1	TRBJ2-7	once	TGCAGTGCTAGGGGACTAGCGAGCTCCTACGAGCAGTACTTC	CSARGLASSYEQYF
TRBD1	TRBV10-1	TRBJ1-1	-	TGCGCCAGCAGTGGCGTGACAGGGGGTGAAGCTTTCTTT	CASSGVTGGEAFF
-	TRBV7-9	TRBJ1-2	many	TGTGCCAGCAGCTTGCCTGGCACCTTC	CASSLPGTF
TRBD1	TRBV5-1	TRBJ1-2	many	TGCGCCAGCAGCGATGGACAGGCTAACTATGGCTACACCTTC	CASSDGQANYGYTF
-	TRBV10-2	TRBJ2-5	few	TGCGCCAGCAGGGATTTAGAAGAGACCCAGTACTTC	CASRDLEETQYF
-	TRBV30	TRBJ1-6	few	TGTGCCTGGAGTTCGCAGGTCAATTCACCCCTCCACTTT	CAWSSQVNSPLHF
TRBD2	TRBV12-3/TRBV12-4	TRBJ2-1	-	TGTGCCAGCAGTCCCCGCGGGACTATTCAGTTCTTC	CASSPRGTIQFF
TRBD1	TRBV7-2	TRBJ1-5	-	TGTGCCAGCAGCTTAGGTGCAGGGGGCGTAAATCAGCCCCAGCATTTT	CASSLGAGGVNQPQHF
-	TRBV19	TRBJ1-5	few	TGTGCCAGTACTACAGAGAATCAGCCCCAGCATTTT	CASTTENQPQHF
TRBD2	TRBV7-2	TRBJ2-1	many	TGTGCCAGCAGCTTATATAAAGGTAGCGGGAGGGCCCAGGGTGAGCAGTTCTTC	CASSLYKGSGRAQGEQFF
-	TRBV5-4	TRBJ2-1	-	TGTGCCAGCAGCCTCCGCGTGGGGTCCTACAATGAGCAGTTCTTC	CASSLRVGSYNEQFF
TRBD2	TRBV19	TRBJ2-2	-	TGTGCCAGTAGTATTCGGGGAGGGACCGGGGAGCTGTTTTTT	CASSIRGGTGELFF
TRBD2	TRBV7-2	TRBJ2-3	many	TGTGCCAGCAGCTTAGTACTAGCGGATACAGATACGCAGTATTTT	CASSLVLADTDTQYF
TRBD2	TRBV4-1	TRBJ2-1	few	TGCGCCAGCAGCCAAGAGCGGACTAGCAGCAATGAGCAGTTCTTC	CASSQERTSSNEQFF
-	TRBV29-1	TRBJ2-1	-	TGCAGCGTCCTAGAGACAGGGTGGGGGGGTGAGCAGTTCTTC	CSVLETGWGGEQFF
-	TRBV28	TRBJ2-3	-	TGTGCCACCGCGAGGCTAGAGGGACTTTTGGGGCAGTATTTT	CATARLEGLLGQYF
TRBD1	TRBV27	TRBJ1-1	many	TGTGCCAGCAGTTCCAGGGGGATAGGGACTGAAGCTTTCTTT	CASSSRGIGTEAFF
-	TRBV28	TRBJ1-1	few	TGTGCCAGCAGCCCCGCGGGCCAGGGAACTGAAGCTTTCTTT	CASSPAGQGTEAFF
TRBD2	TRBV5-5	TRBJ2-3	-	TGTGCCAGCAGCTTGGGGACTAGGAGCACAGATACGCAGTATTTT	CASSLGTRSTDTQYF
TRBD2	TRBV24-1	TRBJ2-3	-	TGTGCCACCAGTGCTCACACCCTGGGGGGGAACACAGATACGCAGTATTTT	CATSAHTLGGNTDTQYF